The TCR beta chain described here comes from a study of regulatory T cells in long-lasting Graves disease. The time point was: persistent/refractory GD, antithyroid drugs over 5 years with positive TRAb. Isolated PBMC RNA provided the starting material for the TCR library. V gave up 5 bases and J gave up 2 bases, with 10 bases separating them. From germline, CDR1 is SNHLY and CDR2 FYNNEI. The CDR3 sequence is 14 residues long. This clonotype was found many times. CDR3 regions were amplified by Arm-PCR using iRepertoire HTBI primers to build TCR beta libraries. TCRdb passed the multiplex PCR reads through MiXCR, listing each CDR3 protein once. Of around 460,000 distinct CDR3 sequences in the sample, under 25% were seen once.

The sample consisted of peripheral blood mononuclear cells (PBMCs), taken when the disease was refractory, from a patient treated with antithyroid drugs. The genes are TRBV2 and TRBJ2-4, with a weak D call TRBD1 (6 bases). The clonotype comes from a female donor with Graves disease. The chain's CDR3 is CASSWTDSKNIQYF. The CDR3, as DNA: TGTGCCAGCAGTTGGACAGACTCCAAAAACATTCAGTACTTC.